This entry lists 9 T cell receptor beta chains sequenced from one sample in a study of blood T cell repertoires in COVID-19. The data were produced by immunoSEQ multiplex PCR, yet TCRdb's version contains in-frame clones alone and is incomplete. Found here are about 240,000 clones, 80% to 85% of them singletons; the top ten hold around 12%. The sample consisted of peripheral blood. These receptors all come from a woman aged 60 to 75 with active or convalescent COVID-19.

The chain uses TRBV7-2 and TRBJ1-5; D may be TRBD1 (5 bases). The ends were cut back, 5 bases at V and 2 bases at J, with 7 bases in the middle. CDR1 SGHTA and CDR2 FQGNSA come from the germline V gene. CDR3 length equals 13 residues. This chain's CDR3 is CASSRGGNQPQHF. CDR3 bases: TGTGCCAGCAGCCGGGGGGGCAATCAGCCCCAGCATTTT.

J is TRBJ2-1 and V is TRBV18, with 8 nucleotides matching TRBD2. V shed 2 bases and J 10 bases; nucleotides not matched to a gene: 10. CDR3 length: 15 amino acids. Germline V lookup: CDR1 KGHSH, CDR2 LQKENI. In DNA, the CDR3 is TGTGCCAGCTCACCATTGATAGATAGCGGGGACGAGCAGTTCTTC. It encodes CASSPLIDSGDEQFF. Combining the CDR3 with reference TRBV18 and TRBJ2-1 gives the whole variable domain NAGVMQNPRHLVRRRGQEARLRCSPMKGHSHVYWYRQLPEEGLKFMVYLQKENIIDESGMPKERFSAEFPKEGPSILRIQQVVRGDSAAYFCASSPLIDSGDEQFFGPGTRLTVL.

This sequence joins TRBV2 and TRBJ1-2; D is possibly TRBD1 (5 bases). The germline V gene encodes CDR1 SNHLY and CDR2 FYNNEI. Trimming took 4 bases from V and 4 from J, leaving 10 bases between them. There are 13 residues in the CDR3. The CDR3 loop is CASSGGLGYGYTF. CDR3 bases: TGTGCCAGCAGTGGGGGACTTGGCTATGGCTACACCTTC.

The chain recombines TRBV15 with TRBJ1-6; 9 positions agree with TRBD1. The CDR3 is made up of 15 amino acids. Germline CDR1 is LNHNV and CDR2 is YYDKDF (reference sequence). The J segment lost 10 bases and the V segment lost 5 bases, leaving 9 bases of the junction unmatched. Written as DNA, the CDR3 is TGTGCCACCAGCCCTCCAAGGGGACAGGGATCACCCCTCCACTTT. It specifies CATSPPRGQGSPLHF.

The chain joins TRBV11-1 to TRBJ1-2, with D tentatively TRBD1 (6 bases). The CDR3 sequence is 14 residues long. Germline lookup yields CDR1 SGHAT and CDR2 FQDESV (reference sequence). V was trimmed by 5 bases and J by 3 bases, leaving 13 bases between them. CDR3 nucleotide sequence: TGTGCCAGCAGCCCCGACAGGTGGGACTATGGCTACACCTTC. It encodes CASSPDRWDYGYTF.

The V call is TRBV6-5, the J call TRBJ1-2, with 8 bases identical to TRBD1. J was trimmed by 4 bases and V by 6 bases; bases with no gene match: 1. The CDR3 runs 12 residues. Germline V gene data show CDR1 as MNHEY and CDR2 as SVGAGI. This CDR3 is CASSGQGYGYTF. CDR3 sequence (DNA): TGTGCCAGCAGCGGACAGGGCTATGGCTACACCTTC.

The V and J genes are TRBV12-5 and TRBJ1-1; D not certain. V lost 6 bases to trimming and J lost 0 bases, with 8 bases between them. The CDR3 extends over 13 amino acids. Germline CDR1 and CDR2: LGHNT and FRNRAP. The CDR3 protein is CASGTRLNTEAFF. For the CDR3, the DNA is TGTGCTAGTGGCACCAGGTTGAACACTGAAGCTTTCTTT. Variable domain in full (rest from reference TRBV12-5 and TRBJ1-1): DARVTQTPRHKVTEMGQEVTMRCQPILGHNTVFWYRQTMMQGLELLAYFRNRAPLDDSGMPKDRFSAEMPDATLATLKIQPSEPRDSAVYFCASGTRLNTEAFFGQGTRLTVV.

The rearrangement uses TRBV19 and TRBJ1-5; 10 bases are a match to TRBD1. Germline CDR1 reads LNHDA; CDR2 reads SQIVND (reference sequence). This CDR3 is 15 amino acids long. V shed 6 bases, J shed 6 bases, and the junction held 8 bases outside the gene matches. The DNA of the CDR3 is TGTGCCAGTAGAAAGGGGCGGGACAGGGGTCAGCCCCAGCATTTT. This codes for CASRKGRDRGQPQHF.

The V and J genes are TRBV3-1 (or the pseudogene TRBV3-2) and TRBJ2-3, with no clear D. This CDR3 spans 16 amino acids. The V and J ends lost 4 bases and 1 base respectively, with 15 bases between them. Germline CDR1 reads LGHDT; CDR2 reads YNNKEL (reference sequence). The CDR3 sequence: CASSPRPRLRTDTQYF. CDR3 in DNA: TGTGCCAGCAGCCCGCGTCCGCGACTCCGCACAGATACGCAGTATTTT.